This TCR beta chain was obtained from a study of T cells in Graves' hyperthyroidism and ophthalmopathy. Notes on the study in general: Model predictions of ophthalmopathy came a median approximately 6 months before onset. Blood held most thyroid clonotypes expanded above 0.001 frequency.

As regards this clonotype: Its specificity is unknown.

Trimming left V 9 bases short and J 7 bases short, with 18 bases between. The V gene's germline CDR1 is KGHSH and CDR2 LQKENI. This CDR3 is built from 14 residues. RNA transcripts were the template for amplifying TCR beta CDR3 regions. First-round RT-PCR with HTBI primers amplified the TCR CDR3 region. MiXCR was run by TCRdb on the multiplex PCR reads, yielding one entry per CDR3 protein. Among some 620,000 distinct CDR3 sequences listed, around 15% were seen once. Any patient presenting with uncontrolled infection, other autoimmune disease, pregnancy or lactation was left out. Clinical symptoms, serum thyroxine, TRAb, thyroid ultrasound and orbital computed tomography established diagnosis.

Specimen: blood. This receptor was identified in a woman aged 25 to 45 with Graves' hyperthyroidism. The rearrangement links TRBV18 to TRBJ1-4; TRBD1 is a possible D gene (5 bases). This CDR3 is CASSQGEGGEKLFF. DNA for the CDR3: TGTGCCAGTTCCCAGGGAGAAGGAGGTGAAAAACTGTTTTTT.